Listed below are T cell receptor beta chains from one sample, sequenced in a study of T cell responses to AZD1222 COVID-19 vaccine. Method: immunoSEQ multiplex PCR; TCRdb's copy keeps in-frame clones and lacks some. The repertoire has approximately 110,000 clones, about 88% of them found once; the top ten carry 4% to 4.5%. The specimen was peripheral blood, collected on day 0 of AZD1222 vaccination. The source of these receptors is an adult in good health. The CDR3 runs from the conserved cysteine through the conserved F or W. D genes are given only for firm matches. Only some rows state a clone size, as once, few, many or a class for expanded clones.

J: TRBJ2-3; D: .; size: .; V: TRBV9; CDR3: CASSVGPGYTDTQYF; DNA: TGTGCCAGCAGCGTAGGGCCGGGATACACAGATACGCAGTATTTT
J: TRBJ2-7; D: TRBD2; size: .; V: TRBV15; CDR3: CATSRATSGRAYEQYF; DNA: TGTGCCACCAGCAGGGCGACTAGCGGGAGGGCCTACGAGCAGTACTTC
J: TRBJ2-7; D: .; size: .; V: TRBV12-3/TRBV12-4; CDR3: CASSSVYEQYF; DNA: TGTGCCAGCAGTTCTGTATACGAGCAGTACTTC
J: TRBJ2-5; D: .; size: .; V: TRBV29-1; CDR3: CSFSRAIQETQYF; DNA: TGCAGCTTTTCCCGGGCGATCCAAGAGACCCAGTACTTC
J: TRBJ2-4; D: TRBD1; size: .; V: TRBV15; CDR3: CATSRGSGTGGGDIQYF; DNA: TGTGCCACCAGCAGAGGGTCCGGGACAGGGGGCGGGGACATTCAGTACTTC
J: TRBJ2-1; D: .; size: .; V: TRBV3-1/TRBV3-2; CDR3: CASSQGWGEQFF; DNA: TGTGCCAGCAGCCAAGGATGGGGTGAGCAGTTCTTC
J: TRBJ1-1; D: .; size: .; V: TRBV9; CDR3: CASSVVLSGFTEAFF; DNA: TGTGCCAGCAGCGTAGTTCTATCAGGGTTCACTGAAGCTTTCTTT
J: TRBJ1-5; D: .; size: .; V: TRBV5-1; CDR3: CASSLVGNGQPQHF; DNA: TGCGCCAGCAGCTTGGTAGGTAATGGTCAGCCCCAGCATTTT
J: TRBJ1-2; D: .; size: .; V: TRBV5-8; CDR3: CASSLRVNYGYTF; DNA: TGTGCCAGCAGCTTAAGGGTGAACTATGGCTACACCTTC
J: TRBJ2-7; D: .; size: .; V: TRBV11-3; CDR3: CASSLDGGPFYEQYF; DNA: TGTGCCAGCAGCTTAGACGGGGGACCCTTCTACGAGCAGTACTTC
J: TRBJ2-7; D: .; size: .; V: TRBV11-3; CDR3: CASRRDGHEQYF; DNA: TGTGCCAGCCGAAGAGATGGGCACGAGCAGTACTTC
J: TRBJ1-2; D: TRBD1; size: .; V: TRBV2; CDR3: CASSEPGQGRPYGYTF; DNA: TGTGCCAGCAGTGAACCTGGACAGGGGCGACCTTATGGCTACACCTTC
J: TRBJ2-3; D: TRBD2; size: .; V: TRBV29-1; CDR3: CSVERTSGGAGDTQYF; DNA: TGCAGCGTTGAACGGACTAGCGGGGGGGCCGGAGATACGCAGTATTTT
J: TRBJ1-3; D: .; size: .; V: TRBV19; CDR3: CASSTLDRTSGNTIYF; DNA: TGTGCCAGTAGTACCCTGGACCGAACCTCTGGAAACACCATATATTTT
J: TRBJ1-3; D: .; size: .; V: TRBV2; CDR3: CASRRVQGNTIYF; DNA: TGTGCCAGCAGGCGGGTCCAAGGAAACACCATATATTTT
J: TRBJ2-5; D: .; size: .; V: TRBV4-3; CDR3: CASSQGPREETQYF; DNA: TGCGCCAGCAGCCAAGGGCCACGGGAAGAGACCCAGTACTTC
J: TRBJ2-1; D: TRBD1; size: .; V: TRBV7-9; CDR3: CASSLTGVDEQFF; DNA: TGTGCCAGCAGCCTAACAGGGGTCGATGAGCAGTTCTTC
J: TRBJ1-2; D: .; size: .; V: TRBV4-2; CDR3: CASSQVGGVYGYTF; DNA: TGTGCCAGCAGCCAAGTAGGGGGGGTCTATGGCTACACCTTC
J: TRBJ1-6; D: TRBD1; size: .; V: TRBV11-2; CDR3: CASSLGAGGTSPLHF; DNA: TGTGCCAGCAGCTTAGGGGCAGGGGGCACTTCACCCCTCCACTTT
J: TRBJ1-2; D: .; size: .; V: TRBV6-1; CDR3: CASSEIWAGHGYGYTF; DNA: TGTGCCAGCAGTGAAATCTGGGCAGGACACGGGTATGGCTACACCTTC
J: TRBJ2-7; D: .; size: .; V: TRBV6-1; CDR3: CASMGLDKSSYEQYF; DNA: TGTGCCAGCATGGGACTCGACAAGAGCTCCTACGAGCAGTACTTC
J: TRBJ1-5; D: .; size: few; V: TRBV15; CDR3: CATQGSNQPQHF; DNA: TGTGCCACCCAGGGAAGCAATCAGCCCCAGCATTTT
J: TRBJ2-5; D: .; size: .; V: TRBV6-2/TRBV6-3; CDR3: CASSYLLGGQETQYF; DNA: TGTGCCAGCAGTTACCTTTTGGGGGGCCAAGAGACCCAATACTTC
J: TRBJ2-7; D: .; size: .; V: TRBV3-1/TRBV3-2; CDR3: CASSKEGLSYEQYF; DNA: TGTGCCAGCAGCAAAGAAGGGCTGTCCTACGAGCAGTACTTC
J: TRBJ1-5; D: .; size: .; V: TRBV9; CDR3: CASSVGDSNQPQHF; DNA: TGTGCCAGCAGCGTAGGGGACAGCAATCAGCCCCAGCATTTT
J: TRBJ2-5; D: .; size: .; V: TRBV10-3; CDR3: CAIRETGDQETQYF; DNA: TGTGCCATCAGAGAGACAGGCGATCAAGAGACCCAGTACTTC
J: TRBJ2-3; D: TRBD2; size: .; V: TRBV5-1; CDR3: CASSLERDGTDTQYF; DNA: TGCGCCAGCAGCTTGGAGCGGGACGGCACAGATACGCAGTATTTT
J: TRBJ2-2; D: TRBD1; size: .; V: TRBV2; CDR3: CASSERTGGHTGELFF; DNA: TGTGCCAGCAGTGAAAGGACAGGGGGCCATACCGGGGAGCTGTTTTTT